This T cell receptor (beta chain) emerged from a study of T cells after yellow fever vaccination. Study-wide context: The SMART-Seq v4 Ultra Low Input method served to prepare the low-cell-number fractions. Study-wide findings and caveats: Almost all vaccine-responding clonotypes could not be detected on day 0 in sorted memory subsets. Primary-vaccination clones mostly resurfaced post-booster (roughly 97% CD4, more than 80% CD8).

This clonotype was counted at least ten times. From germline, CDR1 is SGDLS and CDR2 YYNGEE. The CDR3 sequence is 17 residues long. Trimming took off 0 bases at V and 7 bases at J, with 23 bases between the two ends. 5'RACE template switching produced TCR cDNA carrying a universal primer site and UMIs. TCRdb reprocessed the 5' RACE reads with MiXCR, giving one entry per CDR3 protein. The sample yields tens of thousands of distinct CDR3 sequences, under 12% seen once. This TCR was sampled from a man between 18 and 35 years old who received the YFV17D yellow fever vaccine. The starting material was PBMCs, either bulk or a sorted T-cell subset (CD4+, CD8+, memory, or dextramer-sorted; not recorded which), obtained around 15 days after the first yellow fever vaccination. V and J are TRBV9 and TRBJ2-7; maybe TRBD2 (5 bases). DNA for the CDR3: TGTGCCAGCAGCGTAGCTGGGCGGCCTTCGAACCCGGGGGAGCAGTACTTC. Its translation is CASSVAGRPSNPGEQYF.